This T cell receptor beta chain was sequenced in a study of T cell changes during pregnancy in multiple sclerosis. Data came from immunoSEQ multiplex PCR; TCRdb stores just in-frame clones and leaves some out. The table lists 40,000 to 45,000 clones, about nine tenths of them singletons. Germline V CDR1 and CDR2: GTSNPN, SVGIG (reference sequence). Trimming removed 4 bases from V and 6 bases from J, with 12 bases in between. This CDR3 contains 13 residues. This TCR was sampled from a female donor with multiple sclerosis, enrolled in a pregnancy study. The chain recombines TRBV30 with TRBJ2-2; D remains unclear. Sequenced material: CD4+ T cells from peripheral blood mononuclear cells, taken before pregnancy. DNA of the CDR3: TGTGCCTGGAATCAGGAATTGGCCGGGGAGCTGTTTTTT. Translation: CAWNQELAGELFF.